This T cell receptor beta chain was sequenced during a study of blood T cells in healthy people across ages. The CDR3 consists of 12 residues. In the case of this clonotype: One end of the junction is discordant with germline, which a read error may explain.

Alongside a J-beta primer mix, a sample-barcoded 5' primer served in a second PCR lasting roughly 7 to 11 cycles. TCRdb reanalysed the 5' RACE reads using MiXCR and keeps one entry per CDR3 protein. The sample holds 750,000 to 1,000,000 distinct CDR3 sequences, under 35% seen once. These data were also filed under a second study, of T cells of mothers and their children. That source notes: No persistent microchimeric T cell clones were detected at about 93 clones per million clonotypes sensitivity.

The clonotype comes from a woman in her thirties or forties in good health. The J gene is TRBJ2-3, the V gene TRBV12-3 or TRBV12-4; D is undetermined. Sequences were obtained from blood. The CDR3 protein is CASRDPTDAQYF. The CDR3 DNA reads TGTGCCAGCAGGGACCCCACAGATGCGCAGTATTTT.